This TCR beta chain emerged from a study of cytomegalovirus exposure and HLA in healthy donors. Primers for the PCR totalled 60 Vbeta and 13 Jbeta. Clones were read by immunoSEQ multiplex PCR, and TCRdb kept only the in-frame ones, dropping some. The table records about 100,000 clones, more than 60% of them present only once. Trimming cost V 2 bases and J 6 bases, with 13 bases left between them. The germline gives CDR1 KGHSH, CDR2 LQKENI. This CDR3 is built from 15 residues. The genes are TRBV18 and TRBJ1-4, with D perhaps matching TRBD1 (6 bases). Sequencing used PBMCs. This sequence was found in a woman aged 18-30 years in good health and CMV-seropositive. DNA for the CDR3: TGTGCCAGCTCACCAAACACAGGGAAGTATGAAAAACTGTTTTTT. This sequence encodes CASSPNTGKYEKLFF.